Given below is one T cell receptor beta chain in context. Its antigen is as yet unknown. This record belongs to a study of CD8+ T cells in alopecia areata. Whole-study findings and limits: An increase in clonality over normal scalp was evident in lesional scalp, especially alopecia totalis/universalis.

Trimming cost V 3 bases and J 2 bases, with 1 base left between them. The CDR3 contains 12 residues. Germline values: CDR1 MNHEY, CDR2 SMNVEV (reference sequence). Extraction of RNA preceded its reverse transcription into cDNA, which served as the sequencing template. The repertoire was sequenced with immunoSEQ multiplex PCR; TCRdb's copy has only in-frame clones and lacks some. This repertoire shows around 250,000 clones, 67% found once; its top ten account for around 1.2%. The starting material was CD4+ T cells sorted from blood, obtained at week 0. The rearrangement uses TRBV27 and TRBJ2-2, with D unclear. The sequence was obtained from a human donor with alopecia areata. This CDR3 reads CASSFNTGELFF. The CDR3 coding sequence is TGTGCCAGCAGTTTCAACACCGGGGAGCTGTTTTTT.